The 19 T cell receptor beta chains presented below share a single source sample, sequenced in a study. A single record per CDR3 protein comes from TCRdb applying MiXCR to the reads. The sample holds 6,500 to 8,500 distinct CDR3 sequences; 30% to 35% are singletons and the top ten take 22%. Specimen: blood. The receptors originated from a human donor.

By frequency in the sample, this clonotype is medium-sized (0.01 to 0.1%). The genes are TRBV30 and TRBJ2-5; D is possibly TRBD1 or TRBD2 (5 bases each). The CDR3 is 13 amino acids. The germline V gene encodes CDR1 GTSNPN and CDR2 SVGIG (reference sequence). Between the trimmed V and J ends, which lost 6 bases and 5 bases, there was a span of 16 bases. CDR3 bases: TGTGCCTGTTACCGGGACGGCGCCGAGACCCAGTACTTC. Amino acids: CACYRDGAETQYF.

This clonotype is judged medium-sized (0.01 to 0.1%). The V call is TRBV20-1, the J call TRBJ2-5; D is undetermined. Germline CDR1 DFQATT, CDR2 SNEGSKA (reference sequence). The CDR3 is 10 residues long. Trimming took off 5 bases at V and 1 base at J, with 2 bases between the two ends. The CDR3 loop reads CSAFQETQYF. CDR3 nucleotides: TGCAGTGCTTTCCAAGAGACCCAGTACTTC.

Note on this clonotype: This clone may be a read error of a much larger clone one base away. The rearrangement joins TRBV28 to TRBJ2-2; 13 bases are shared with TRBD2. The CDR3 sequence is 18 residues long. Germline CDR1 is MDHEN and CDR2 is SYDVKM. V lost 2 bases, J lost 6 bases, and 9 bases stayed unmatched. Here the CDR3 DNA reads TGTGCCAGCAGTTTACCCGGACTAGCGGGAGTTGATTCCGGGGAGCTGTTTTTT. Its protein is CASSLPGLAGVDSGELFF.

CDR3 coding DNA: TGCGCCAGCAGCTTAGGAACGGGGGCTTTCTTT. This sequence encodes CASSLGTGAFF. The rearrangement links TRBV5-1 to TRBJ1-1; D gene unclear. CDR3 length: 11 residues. CDR1 SGHRS and CDR2 YFSETQ come from the germline V gene. Trimming removed 2 bases at V and 11 bases at J, with 10 bases between.

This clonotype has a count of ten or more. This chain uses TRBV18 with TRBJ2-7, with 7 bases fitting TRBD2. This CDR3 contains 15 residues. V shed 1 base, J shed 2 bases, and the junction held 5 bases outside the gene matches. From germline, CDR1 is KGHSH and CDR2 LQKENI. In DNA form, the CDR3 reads TGTGCCAGCTCACCACTCGCGGGACTAACCTACGAGCAGTACTTC. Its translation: CASSPLAGLTYEQYF.

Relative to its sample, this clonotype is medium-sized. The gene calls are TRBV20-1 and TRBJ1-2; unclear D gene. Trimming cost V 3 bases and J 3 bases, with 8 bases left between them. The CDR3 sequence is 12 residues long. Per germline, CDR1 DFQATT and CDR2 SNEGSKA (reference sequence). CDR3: CSARREDYGYTF. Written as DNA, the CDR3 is TGCAGTGCTAGGAGGGAGGACTATGGCTACACCTTC.

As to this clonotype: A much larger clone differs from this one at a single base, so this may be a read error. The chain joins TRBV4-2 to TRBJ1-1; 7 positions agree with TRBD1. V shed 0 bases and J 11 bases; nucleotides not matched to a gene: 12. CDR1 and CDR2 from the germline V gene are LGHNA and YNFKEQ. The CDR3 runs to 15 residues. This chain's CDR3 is CASSQDKGQPRRAFF. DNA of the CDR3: TGTGCCAGCAGCCAAGATAAGGGACAGCCCCGGCGGGCTTTCTTT.

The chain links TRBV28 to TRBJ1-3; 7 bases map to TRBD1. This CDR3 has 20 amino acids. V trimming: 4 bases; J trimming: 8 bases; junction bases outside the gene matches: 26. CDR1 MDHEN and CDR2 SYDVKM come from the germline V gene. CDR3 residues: CASSSISGRHGGTAADTIYF. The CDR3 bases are TGTGCCAGCAGTTCGATAAGCGGCCGCCATGGAGGGACAGCGGCGGACACCATATATTTT. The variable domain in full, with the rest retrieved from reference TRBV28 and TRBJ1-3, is DVKVTQSSRYLVKRTGEKVFLECVQDMDHENMFWYRQDPGLGLRLIYFSYDVKMKEKGDIPEGYSVSREKKERFSLILESASTNQTSMYLCASSSISGRHGGTAADTIYFGEGSWLTVV.

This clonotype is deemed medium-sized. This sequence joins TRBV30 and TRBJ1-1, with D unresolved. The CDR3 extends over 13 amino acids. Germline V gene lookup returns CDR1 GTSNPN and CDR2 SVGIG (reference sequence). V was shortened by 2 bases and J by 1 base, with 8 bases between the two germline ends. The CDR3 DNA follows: TGTGCCTGGAGTTTCAATAGGAACACTGAAGCTTTCTTT. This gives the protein CAWSFNRNTEAFF.

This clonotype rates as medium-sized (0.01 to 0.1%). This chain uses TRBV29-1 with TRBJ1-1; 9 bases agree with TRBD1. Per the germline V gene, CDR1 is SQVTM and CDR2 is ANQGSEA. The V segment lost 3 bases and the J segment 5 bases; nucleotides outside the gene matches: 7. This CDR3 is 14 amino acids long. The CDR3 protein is CSVDSGQGWTEAFF. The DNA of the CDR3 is TGCAGCGTTGACTCAGGACAGGGGTGGACTGAAGCTTTCTTT.

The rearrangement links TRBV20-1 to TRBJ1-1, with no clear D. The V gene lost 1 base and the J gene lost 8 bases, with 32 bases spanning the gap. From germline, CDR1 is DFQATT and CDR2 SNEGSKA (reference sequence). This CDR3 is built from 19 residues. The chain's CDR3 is CSARVWGSGSSPPGREAFF. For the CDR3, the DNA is TGCAGTGCTAGAGTTTGGGGTAGCGGGAGTTCACCACCGGGCAGGGAAGCTTTCTTT.

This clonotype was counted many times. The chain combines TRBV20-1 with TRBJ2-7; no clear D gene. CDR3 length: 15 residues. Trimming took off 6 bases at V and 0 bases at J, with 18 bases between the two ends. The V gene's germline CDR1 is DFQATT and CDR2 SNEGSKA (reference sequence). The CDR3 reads CSADRPQLSSYEQYF. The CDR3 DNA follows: TGCAGTGCCGATCGGCCCCAACTTAGCTCCTACGAGCAGTACTTC.

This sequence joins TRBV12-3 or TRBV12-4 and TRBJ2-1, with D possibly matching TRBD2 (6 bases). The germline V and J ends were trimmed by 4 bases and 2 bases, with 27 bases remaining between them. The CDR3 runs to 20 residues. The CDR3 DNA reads TGTGCCAGCAGTTCGATAAGCGGCCGCCATGGAGGGATGGCCTACAATGAGCAGTTCTTC. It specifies CASSSISGRHGGMAYNEQFF.

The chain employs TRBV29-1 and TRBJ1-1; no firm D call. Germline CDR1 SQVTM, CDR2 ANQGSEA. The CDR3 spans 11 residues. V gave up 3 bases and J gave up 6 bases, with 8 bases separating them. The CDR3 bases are TGCAGCGTTGAGGTTGGGGCTGAAGCTTTCTTT. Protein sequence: CSVEVGAEAFF. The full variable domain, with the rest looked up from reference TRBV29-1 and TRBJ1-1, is SAVISQKPSRDICQRGTSLTIQCQVDSQVTMMFWYRQQPGQSLTLIATANQGSEATYESGFVIDKFPISRPNLTFSTLTVSNMSPEDSSIYLCSVEVGAEAFFGQGTRLTVV.

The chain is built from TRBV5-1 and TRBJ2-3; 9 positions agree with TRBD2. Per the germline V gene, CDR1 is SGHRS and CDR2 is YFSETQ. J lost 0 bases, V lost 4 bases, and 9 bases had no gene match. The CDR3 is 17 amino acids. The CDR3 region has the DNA TGCGCCAGCAGCCTAACCCTAGCGGGAAGAAGCACAGATACGCAGTATTTT. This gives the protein CASSLTLAGRSTDTQYF. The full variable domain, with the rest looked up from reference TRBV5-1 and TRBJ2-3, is KAGVTQTPRYLIKTRGQQVTLSCSPISGHRSVSWYQQTPGQGLQFLFEYFSETQRNKGNFPGRFSGRQFSNSRSEMNVSTLELGDSALYLCASSLTLAGRSTDTQYFGPGTRLTVL.

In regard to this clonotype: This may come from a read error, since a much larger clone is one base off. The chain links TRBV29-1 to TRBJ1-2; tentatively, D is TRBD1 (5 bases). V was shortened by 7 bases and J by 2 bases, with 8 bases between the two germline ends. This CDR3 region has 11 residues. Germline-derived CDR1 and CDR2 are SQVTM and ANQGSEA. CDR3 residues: CSGGDNYGYTF. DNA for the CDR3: TGCAGCGGCGGGGACAACTATGGCTACACCTTC.

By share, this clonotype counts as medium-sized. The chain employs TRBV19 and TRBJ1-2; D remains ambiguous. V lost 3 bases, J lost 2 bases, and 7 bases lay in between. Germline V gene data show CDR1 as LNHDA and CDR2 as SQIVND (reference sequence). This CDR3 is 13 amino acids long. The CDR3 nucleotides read TGTGCCAGTAGTATCCAGGAGAACTATGGCTACACCTTC. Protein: CASSIQENYGYTF.

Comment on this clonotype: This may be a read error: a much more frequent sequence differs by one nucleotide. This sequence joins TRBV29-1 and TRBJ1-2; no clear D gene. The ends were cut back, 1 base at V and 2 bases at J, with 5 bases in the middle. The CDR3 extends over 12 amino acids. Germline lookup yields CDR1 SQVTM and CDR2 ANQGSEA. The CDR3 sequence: CSVEGNNYGYTF. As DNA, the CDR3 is TGCAGCGTTGAAGGGAACAACTATGGCTACACCTTC.

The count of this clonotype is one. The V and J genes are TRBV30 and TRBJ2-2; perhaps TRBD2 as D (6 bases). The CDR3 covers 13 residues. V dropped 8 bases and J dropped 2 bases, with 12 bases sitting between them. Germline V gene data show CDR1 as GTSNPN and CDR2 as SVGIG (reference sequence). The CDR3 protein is CAMEGGNTGELFF. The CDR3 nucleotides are TGTGCCATGGAGGGAGGAAACACCGGGGAGCTGTTTTTT.